This T cell receptor beta chain was retrieved from a study of blood T cells in healthy people across ages. Study-wide findings and caveats: As age increased, TCR beta diversity per million T cells fell in a roughly linear fashion.

Germline V CDR1 and CDR2: SGHRS, YFSETQ. V shed 6 bases and J 7 bases; nucleotides not matched to a gene: 13. The CDR3 contains 15 residues. Then a second PCR, running roughly 7 to 11 cycles, was carried out with a sample-barcoded 5' primer and a J-beta primer mix. From the 5' RACE reads, TCRdb called clonotypes with MiXCR, one entry per CDR3 protein. The data show 1,300,000 or so distinct CDR3 sequences, with approximately 60% seen just once and under 8.5% held by the top ten. A remark on this clonotype: No antigen is known for it.

The TCR was taken from a man younger than 30 in good health. The chain combines TRBV5-1 with TRBJ2-1; 7 bases agree with TRBD1. The sample consisted of blood. CDR3: CASNYDRVGGNEQFF. In DNA, the CDR3 is TGCGCCAGCAACTATGACAGGGTCGGTGGGAATGAGCAGTTCTTC.